These 30 T cell receptor beta chains originate from one sample sequenced in a study of long-term antiretroviral therapy in people with HIV. It was version v3.0 of the immunoSEQ assay that was run at survey level. Generated by immunoSEQ multiplex PCR, the TCRdb table keeps only in-frame clones and is missing some. The table records roughly 25,000 clones, roughly 80% of them present only once. Sample: unsorted PBMCs, taken 1.1 years before starting antiretroviral therapy. Receptors were obtained from a woman between 25 and 40 years old with HIV.

The rearrangement joins TRBV19 to TRBJ2-1, with TRBD1 matching 7 bases. The ends lost 4 bases at V and 8 bases at J; junction bases unmatched: 11. The CDR3 covers 15 residues. The germline CDR1 and CDR2 sequences are LNHDA and SQIVND (reference sequence). The CDR3 DNA reads as TGTGCCAGTAGTAGAAGACAGGGATATGTCGATGAGCAGTTCTTC. Its translation is CASSRRQGYVDEQFF.

The gene calls are TRBV5-1 and TRBJ2-2, with a possible D match to TRBD2 (7 bases). With 4 bases removed from V and 2 bases from J, the gap between germline ends came to 21 bases. The CDR3 runs 18 residues. Germline V lookup: CDR1 SGHRS, CDR2 YFSETQ. CDR3 loop: CASSGQPRGGPNTGELFF. CDR3 nucleotides: TGCGCCAGCAGCGGCCAACCGAGGGGGGGGCCCAACACCGGGGAGCTGTTTTTT.

CDR3 residues: CASSQGGTEAFF. The CDR3 DNA reads as TGTGCCAGCAGCCAAGGGGGCACTGAAGCTTTCTTT. The chain links TRBV14 to TRBJ1-1, with D uncertain. The CDR3 covers 12 residues. V dropped 1 base and J dropped 4 bases, with 4 bases sitting between them. Germline CDR1 and CDR2: SGHDN and FVKESK.

By sample share, this clone is medium-sized. The chain employs TRBV6-5 and TRBJ1-2, with 7 bases that match TRBD1. This CDR3 comprises 15 residues. With 6 bases clipped from V and 1 base from J, the junction kept 8 bases outside the gene matches. Germline V gene data show CDR1 as MNHEY and CDR2 as SVGAGI. CDR3 nucleotides: TGTGCCAGCAGATTATCAGGGGGGTATAACTATGGCTACACCTTC. Its translation is CASRLSGGYNYGYTF.

This clone was seen just once. This chain joins TRBV2 and TRBJ1-1; D perhaps matches TRBD1 (5 bases). Germline lookup yields CDR1 SNHLY and CDR2 FYNNEI. The CDR3 runs 12 residues. V lost 6 bases and J lost 5, with 10 bases in between. The CDR3 bases are TGTGCCAGCAGGGCAGGGTTAACTGAAGCTTTCTTT. This translates into CASRAGLTEAFF.

The rearrangement uses TRBV6-1 and TRBJ1-4; 7 nucleotides match TRBD1. Losses at the gene ends were 9 bases for V and 4 bases for J; bases not matched to a gene: 11. The CDR3 totals 15 residues. CDR1 MNHNS and CDR2 SASEGT come from the germline V gene. CDR3 DNA sequence: TGTGCCAGTAGCTTAGGGGGCTTGGGTAATGAAAAACTGTTTTTT. The encoded protein is CASSLGGLGNEKLFF.

The chain joins TRBV18 to TRBJ2-3, with 11 positions matching TRBD1. This CDR3 spans 14 amino acids. Germline lookup yields CDR1 KGHSH and CDR2 LQKENI. V trimming: 6 bases; J trimming: 4 bases; junction bases outside the gene matches: 3. This chain's CDR3 is CASSGTGGSDTQYF. The CDR3 bases are TGTGCCAGCTCCGGGACAGGGGGTTCAGATACGCAGTATTTT. Drawing the rest from reference TRBV18 and TRBJ2-3, the complete variable domain is NAGVMQNPRHLVRRRGQEARLRCSPMKGHSHVYWYRQLPEEGLKFMVYLQKENIIDESGMPKERFSAEFPKEGPSILRIQQVVRGDSAAYFCASSGTGGSDTQYFGPGTRLTVL.

The J gene is TRBJ2-4, the V gene TRBV4-1, with unresolved D. Germline CDR1 MGHRA, CDR2 YSYEKL. The CDR3 is 13 residues long. The ends were cut back, 0 bases at V and 6 bases at J, with 6 bases in the middle. As DNA, the CDR3 is TGCGCCAGCAGCCAAGACTTCGGAAACATTCAGTACTTC. Encoded protein: CASSQDFGNIQYF.

In this sample, this clone turned up a few times. The rearrangement uses TRBV19 and TRBJ2-5, with 8 bases fitting TRBD2. The CDR3 has 18 amino acids. V lost 3 bases and J lost 3; bases outside the gene matches: 15. CDR1 and CDR2 (germline): LNHDA, SQIVND (reference sequence). The CDR3 region has the DNA TGTGCCAGTAGTATTTCCCGGATGAGGGAAGCGGGGGAAGAGACCCAGTACTTC. It yields the protein CASSISRMREAGEETQYF.

The J gene is TRBJ2-7, the V gene TRBV6-1; D possibly corresponds to TRBD2 (5 bases). Trimming left V 1 base short and J 1 base short, with 5 bases between. Germline-derived CDR1 and CDR2 are MNHNS and SASEGT. The CDR3 is 13 residues long. This chain's CDR3 is CASSEGESYEQYV. The DNA for the CDR3 is TGTGCCAGCAGTGAAGGGGAGTCCTACGAGCAGTACGTC.

This clone appeared a single time. V and J are TRBV29-1 and TRBJ2-2, with D possibly TRBD1 on 6 matching bases. The CDR3 is 13 amino acids. CDR1 and CDR2 (germline): SQVTM, ANQGSEA. V lost 3 bases and J lost 7, with 12 bases in between. The CDR3 DNA is TGCAGCGTTGATTGGGGGCATATCGGGGAGCTGTTTTTT. Translation: CSVDWGHIGELFF.

The chain links TRBV18 to TRBJ2-1; D is undetermined. Germline CDR1 reads KGHSH; CDR2 reads LQKENI. Deletions cut 6 bases from V and 2 bases from J, with 8 bases between. This CDR3 has 13 residues. Here the CDR3 reads CASSRPPYNEQFF. CDR3 DNA sequence: TGTGCCAGCTCCCGGCCCCCCTACAATGAGCAGTTCTTC. The full variable domain, its missing parts supplied by reference TRBV18 and TRBJ2-1, is NAGVMQNPRHLVRRRGQEARLRCSPMKGHSHVYWYRQLPEEGLKFMVYLQKENIIDESGMPKERFSAEFPKEGPSILRIQQVVRGDSAAYFCASSRPPYNEQFFGPGTRLTVL.

The chain has TRBV10-2 and TRBJ2-2, with a weak D call TRBD1 (6 bases). V was cut by 4 bases and J by 0 bases, with 9 bases left in between. The CDR3 spans 15 residues. Germline V gene lookup returns CDR1 WSHSY and CDR2 SAAADI. CDR3 coding DNA: TGCGCCAGCAGTGGGACAGTCTCGAACACCGGGGAGCTGTTTTTT. Translated: CASSGTVSNTGELFF.

The chain uses TRBV5-1 and TRBJ1-2; weak D call: TRBD1 (5 bases). CDR1 and CDR2 (germline): SGHRS, YFSETQ. Trimming removed 3 bases at V and 8 bases at J, with 11 bases between. This CDR3 contains 12 residues. CDR3 in DNA: TGCGCCAGCAGCTCCCCGGGGGTAGGCTACACCTTC. It translates to CASSSPGVGYTF.

This clone was recorded only once. The chain joins TRBV9 to TRBJ2-1, with unresolved D. Germline V lookup: CDR1 SGDLS, CDR2 YYNGEE. The ends were cut back, 0 bases at V and 7 bases at J, with 14 bases in the middle. This CDR3 contains 15 residues. As DNA, the CDR3 is TGTGCCAGCAGCGTAGCTCCAGGACCCCCAAATGAGCAGTTCTTC. It translates to CASSVAPGPPNEQFF.

V usage is TRBV11-2 and J usage is TRBJ2-1; D tentatively reads TRBD1 or TRBD2 (5 bases each). V lost 6 bases, J lost 0 bases, and 15 bases lay in between. The CDR3 length is 16 residues. Per the germline V gene, CDR1 is SGHAT and CDR2 is FQNNGV. The CDR3 DNA is TGTGCCAGCAGAGAATCGGGGCATAGCTCCTACAATGAGCAGTTCTTC. Translation gives CASRESGHSSYNEQFF.

The chain is built from TRBV5-1 and TRBJ2-5; D not certain. CDR1 is SGHRS, CDR2 YFSETQ, per germline. CDR3 length: 18 residues. Trimming pared 4 bases from V and 5 bases from J, leaving 27 bases between. The CDR3 DNA follows: TGCGCCAGCAGCCTCGACGCCAGCCCAGGATTGGCGTTGGAGACCCAGTACTTC. This codes for CASSLDASPGLALETQYF. The variable domain in full, completed from reference TRBV5-1 and TRBJ2-5, reads KAGVTQTPRYLIKTRGQQVTLSCSPISGHRSVSWYQQTPGQGLQFLFEYFSETQRNKGNFPGRFSGRQFSNSRSEMNVSTLELGDSALYLCASSLDASPGLALETQYFGPGTRLLVL.

A few counts support this clone. The chain recombines TRBV11-2 with TRBJ1-2, with D unresolved. The CDR3 loop spans 16 amino acids. Germline values: CDR1 SGHAT, CDR2 FQNNGV. Trimming pared 3 bases from V and 2 bases from J, leaving 16 bases between. CDR3 DNA sequence: TGTGCCAGCAGCTTCCTCAATACAGTTAGGAACTATGGCTACACCTTC. Translated, it gives CASSFLNTVRNYGYTF.

The CDR3 region is CASSLLGYTYEQYF. The CDR3, as DNA: TGTGCCAGCAGCTTGTTGGGATATACCTACGAGCAGTACTTC. The V and J genes are TRBV5-6 and TRBJ2-7, with D unclear. Deletions cut 1 base from V and 2 bases from J, with 10 bases between. This CDR3 comprises 14 residues. Germline CDR1 reads SGHDT; CDR2 reads YYEEEE.

V usage is TRBV7-2 and J usage is TRBJ1-1, with 8 bases aligning to TRBD1. CDR3 length: 14 residues. With 7 bases clipped from V and 5 bases from J, the junction kept 9 bases outside the gene matches. Germline CDR1 reads SGHTA; CDR2 reads FQGNSA. CDR3 in amino acids: CASNTDRGSTEAFF. In DNA, the CDR3 is TGTGCCAGCAACACCGACAGGGGATCAACTGAAGCTTTCTTT. The entire variable domain, with the rest obtained from reference TRBV7-2 and TRBJ1-1, is as follows: GAGVSQSPSNKVTEKGKDVELRCDPISGHTALYWYRQSLGQGLEFLIYFQGNSAPDKSGLPSDRFSAERTGGSVSTLTIQRTQQEDSAVYLCASNTDRGSTEAFFGQGTRLTVV.

The chain employs TRBV11-2 and TRBJ1-4; TRBD1 matches 11 bases. Germline V lookup: CDR1 SGHAT, CDR2 FQNNGV. The length of the CDR3 is 15 residues. The V gene end was trimmed by 9 bases and the J gene end by 7 bases; junction bases not matched to a gene: 10. In DNA, the CDR3 is TGTGCCAGACGGACAGGGGGCGCGTCTGGTGAAAAACTGTTTTTT. It yields the protein CARRTGGASGEKLFF.

This rearrangement joins TRBV28 to TRBJ1-5; D is unclear. V lost 3 bases, J lost 4 bases, and 10 bases lay in between. Germline CDR1 and CDR2: MDHEN and SYDVKM. The CDR3 covers 14 residues. CDR3: CASSFLGPNQPQHF. DNA of the CDR3: TGTGCCAGCAGTTTCTTGGGCCCTAATCAGCCCCAGCATTTT.

V is TRBV19 and J is TRBJ1-5, with 7 positions matching TRBD1. V trimming: 7 bases; J trimming: 3 bases; junction bases outside the gene matches: 6. The CDR3 contains 14 residues. Per germline, CDR1 LNHDA and CDR2 SQIVND (reference sequence). The CDR3 loop is CASIQGQINQPQHF. CDR3 sequence (DNA): TGTGCCAGTATCCAGGGACAGATCAATCAGCCCCAGCATTTT.

V gene TRBV11-2 combines with J gene TRBJ2-1; maybe TRBD2 (6 bases). CDR1 is SGHAT and CDR2 is FQNNGV in the germline V gene. This CDR3 contains 16 residues. Deletions cut 5 bases from V and 8 bases from J, with 22 bases between. The DNA of the CDR3 is TGTGCCAGCAGCCTCGGAGGGGCCAGGTCTGTCTATGAGCAGTTCTTC. Translated: CASSLGGARSVYEQFF. Full variable domain (rest looked up from reference TRBV11-2 and TRBJ2-1): EAGVAQSPRYKIIEKRQSVAFWCNPISGHATLYWYQQILGQGPKLLIQFQNNGVVDDSQLPKDRFSAERLKGVDSTLKIQPAKLEDSAVYLCASSLGGARSVYEQFFGPGTRLTVL.

This chain links TRBV14 with TRBJ1-1; tentatively, D is TRBD1 (6 bases). The V end was cut by 2 bases, the J end by 0 bases, with 22 bases between. The CDR3 is made up of 19 amino acids. Germline V gene data show CDR1 as SGHDN and CDR2 as FVKESK. The CDR3 protein is CASSQLGREGVGVNTEAFF. In nucleotides, the CDR3 is TGTGCCAGCAGCCAATTAGGGAGGGAGGGGGTAGGGGTGAACACTGAAGCTTTCTTT.

This chain links TRBV10-3 with TRBJ2-2; D ambiguous. Trimming pared 4 bases from V and 6 bases from J, leaving 6 bases between. Germline-derived CDR1 and CDR2 are ENHRY and SYGVKD. The CDR3 covers 12 residues. This chain's CDR3 is CAISGEAGELFF. The DNA for the CDR3 is TGTGCCATCAGTGGCGAAGCCGGGGAGCTGTTTTTT.

This clone was seen a handful of times. CDR3 loop: CASSVRGDYGYTF. CDR3 in DNA: TGTGCCAGCAGCGTTCGGGGTGACTATGGCTACACCTTC. The chain couples TRBV9 to TRBJ1-2; no reliable D call. CDR1 is SGDLS, CDR2 YYNGEE, per germline. This CDR3 region has 13 residues. Trimming pared 2 bases from V and 3 bases from J, leaving 8 bases between.

The genes are TRBV27 and TRBJ1-2; D is uncertain. Trimming removed 6 bases at V and 8 bases at J, with 13 bases between. The CDR3 runs 12 residues. Looked up from germline, CDR1 is MNHEY and CDR2 is SMNVEV (reference sequence). In nucleotides, the CDR3 is TGTGCCAGCAGAAGCGTATCGGGGGGCTACACCTTC. Amino acid sequence: CASRSVSGGYTF.

In its sample, this clone was seen once. J is TRBJ2-1 and V is TRBV7-6, with D unclear. Germline values: CDR1 SGHVS, CDR2 FNYEAQ. This CDR3 is built from 15 residues. Trimming removed 1 base from V and 0 bases from J, with 7 bases in between. The CDR3 sequence: CASSLGWVSYNEQFF. CDR3 bases: TGTGCCAGCAGCTTAGGGTGGGTCTCCTACAATGAGCAGTTCTTC.

The J gene is TRBJ1-6, the V gene TRBV7-6, with 8 bases lining up with TRBD1. Germline V lookup: CDR1 SGHVS, CDR2 FNYEAQ. This CDR3 contains 18 residues. J gave up 6 bases and V 0 bases, and 10 bases lay outside the gene matches. In nucleotides, the CDR3 is TGTGCCAGCAGCTTAGCGGTGGACCAGGGGGCCTTTAATTCACCCCTCCACTTT. Translated: CASSLAVDQGAFNSPLHF.